A selection of T cell receptor beta chains follows, all from one sample in a study of T cell repertoires in cytomegalovirus infection. MiXCR, run by TCRdb on the reads, gives a single entry per CDR3 protein. The repertoire holds 300,000 to 400,000 distinct CDR3 sequences, with just under 25% as singletons. These receptors lack a known antigen. This specimen consisted of cultured PBMCs, obtained from culture after CMV antigen stimulation. The receptors come from a human donor in good health (CMV status not recorded). Some clones in this sample may be carry-over from other donors' samples. Each CDR3 is given with its conserved first and last residue. The D gene is left open where the match is weak. Size values are once, few and many counts, or a class for expanded clones, and some rows have none.

D	V	length	J	size	CDR3	DNA
TRBD1	TRBV7-2	14	TRBJ1-6	many	CASSSRTGGGHLHF	TGTGCCAGCAGCTCCCGGACAGGGGGTGGTCACCTCCACTTT
NA	TRBV28	13	TRBJ1-3	NA	CASSIAGPNTIYF	TGTGCCAGCAGTATTGCAGGGCCCAACACCATATATTTT
NA	TRBV7-2	13	TRBJ1-5	NA	CASSLNSNQPQHF	TGTGCCAGCAGCTTAAATAGCAATCAGCCCCAGCATTTT
NA	TRBV7-8	14	TRBJ1-1	many	CASTPRPGNTEAFF	TGTGCCAGCACCCCGAGGCCGGGGAACACTGAAGCTTTCTTT
NA	TRBV6-2/TRBV6-3	14	TRBJ2-5	NA	CASSWRTHQETQYF	TGTGCCAGCAGTTGGAGGACACACCAAGAGACCCAGTACTTC
NA	TRBV11-2	16	TRBJ1-2	few	CASSSPRTVFNYGYTF	TGTGCCAGCAGCTCGCCACGGACAGTTTTTAACTATGGCTACACCTTC
NA	TRBV19	17	TRBJ2-4	NA	CASSGTSLVGGTNIQYF	TGTGCCAGTAGTGGAACCTCCCTCGTGGGGGGCACAAACATTCAGTACTTC
NA	TRBV19	13	TRBJ1-1	NA	CASSIPGPGEAFF	TGTGCCAGTAGTATACCGGGGCCCGGGGAAGCTTTCTTT
NA	TRBV5-1	16	TRBJ2-1	once	CASSLQPTQPYNEQFF	TGCGCCAGCAGCTTACAACCAACTCAGCCCTACAATGAGCAGTTCTTC
NA	TRBV12-3/TRBV12-4	14	TRBJ1-3	few	CASSLIPSGNTIYF	TGTGCCAGCAGTTTAATCCCCTCTGGAAACACCATATATTTT
NA	TRBV7-9	13	TRBJ2-1	many	CASSLVIGNEQFF	TGTGCCAGCAGCTTAGTAATAGGGAATGAGCAGTTCTTC
TRBD1	TRBV7-9	16	TRBJ2-1	many	CASSYTGQGSYNEQFF	TGTGCCAGCAGTTACACGGGACAGGGGTCCTACAATGAGCAGTTCTTC
TRBD1	TRBV25-1	15	TRBJ2-3	few	CASSNIGQGRDTQYF	TGTGCCAGCAGTAACATTGGACAGGGGAGGGATACGCAGTATTTT
TRBD1	TRBV20-1	13	TRBJ1-5	NA	CSASGTGSQPQHF	TGCAGTGCTTCCGGGACAGGGAGTCAGCCCCAGCATTTT
NA	TRBV6-4	13	TRBJ2-2	once	CASSDENTGELFF	TGTGCCAGCAGTGACGAGAACACCGGGGAGCTGTTTTTT
NA	TRBV5-1	13	TRBJ2-5	NA	CASSLDMSETQYF	TGCGCCAGCAGCCTTGACATGAGTGAGACCCAGTACTTC
TRBD1	TRBV29-1	14	TRBJ2-5	few	CSVLGQGAGETQYF	TGCAGCGTCCTGGGACAGGGGGCAGGGGAGACCCAGTACTTC
NA	TRBV7-2	15	TRBJ2-1	medium-sized	CASSPTRRAYNEQFF	TGTGCCAGCAGCCCCACTAGAAGGGCCTACAATGAGCAGTTCTTC
NA	TRBV2	13	TRBJ2-2	NA	CASSEIGTGELFF	TGTGCCAGCAGTGAAATTGGTACCGGGGAGCTGTTTTTT
NA	TRBV28	16	TRBJ1-4	few	CASSLLEGATNEKLFF	TGTGCCAGCAGTTTATTGGAGGGAGCAACTAATGAAAAACTGTTTTTT
NA	TRBV7-8	13	TRBJ2-1	NA	CASSLDDYNEQFF	TGTGCCAGCAGCTTAGATGACTACAATGAGCAGTTCTTC
NA	TRBV30	13	TRBJ2-6	NA	CAWSGSGANVLTF	TGTGCCTGGTCAGGGTCTGGGGCCAACGTCCTGACTTTC